Sequencing of this T cell receptor (beta chain) was carried out in a study of blood T cell repertoires in COVID-19. Turning to the study itself: The United States, Italy and Spain supplied acute and convalescent COVID-19 samples. The cDNA or gDNA used as material had been derived from T cells, B-cell-depleted T cells, or PBMCs.

V shed 4 bases and J shed 10 bases, with 18 bases lying between them. Germline lookup yields CDR1 SGDLS and CDR2 YYNGEE. This CDR3 is 14 amino acids long. Original analysis: Counts of nucleated cells, estimated from reference gene primer amplification, were obtained. Assay used: immunoSEQ multiplex PCR; TCRdb lists only in-frame clones, some missing. D and trimming come from the DNA, and the V and J calls and clone size come from that table. This sample has 30,000 to 50,000 clones, with around 85% found just once. What was sequenced was peripheral blood. The clonotype comes from a human donor in a cohort sampled during active COVID-19. The chain links TRBV9 to TRBJ2-1; weak D call: TRBD2 (5 bases). Here the CDR3 reads CASSPEGDIKEQFF. The CDR3 coding sequence is TGTGCCAGCAGCCCCGAGGGTGATATCAAGGAGCAGTTCTTC.